A single T cell receptor beta chain is shown here with its context. Its antigen target is currently unknown. Base qualities are missing; no much larger clone stands one base away. V was cut back by 4 bases and J by 3 bases, leaving a gap of 7 bases between them. CDR1 and CDR2, per the germline V gene (reference sequence), are SGHNT and YYREEE. Its CDR3 holds 13 amino acids, cysteine through phenylalanine. The kept DNA is CDR3 alone, 39 bases in frame from the first base. The sample originates from a study of blood T cell repertoires in COVID-19 (dated by TCRdb to 2018 to 2020). With regard to the full study: Samples from collaborators originated in the United States, Italy and Spain and spanned both the acute and convalescent phases of COVID-19. The prospective study material was composed of cDNA or gDNA derived from T cells, B-cell-depleted T cells, or PBMCs. Deeply sampled blood TCRbeta repertoires from subjects exposed to, actively infected with, or recovered from COVID-19 were included in the dataset. A freely available public database, intended as a resource for researchers studying the immune response to SARS-CoV-2, is where the repertoires were released. Samples were obtained from the ongoing ImmuneRACE study (first 160 participants) and from over a thousand subjects provided by 6 global collaborators. Nearly every sample came with metadata listing a de-identified subject ID, COVID-19 status, age in years and sex. Where available, HLA class I and class II types were taken from metadata supplied by the sample provider and were not determined by assay-based typing. What the study reported, not specific to this receptor: How much clinical and demographic metadata was included differed by source and by participant, and the metadata was provided uncurated.

The collaborating institutions used their own protocols to collect whole blood in K2EDTA tubes. For TCRbeta analysis, collaborators shipped samples as frozen whole blood, isolated PBMCs, or DNA extracted from either of those sample types. The immunoSEQ Assay, a bias-controlled multiplex PCR, was used to amplify TCRbeta CDR3 regions from genomic DNA. On the authors' methods: The number of nucleated cells in each sample was estimated from the amplification of reference gene primers within the assay. To quantify the absolute abundance of each unique TCRbeta CDR3 rearrangement, sequence reads were collapsed and filtered. For each sample, productive Simpson clonality was calculated as the square root of Simpson's diversity index over productive rearrangements. Not all clones reach the TCRdb copy of this immuneACCESS table, which keeps in-frame sequences only. Checked studies attribute under half of the gap to unresolved V genes and leave the rest unexplained. The DNA gave D and trimming, while V, J and clone size come from that table. The sample table records about 58,000 clones; approximately 91% of these occur just once. Clones ranked in the top ten supply about 13% of the sample.

The specimen was peripheral blood. The origin of this receptor is a woman aged 60-70 years with active COVID-19. This receptor chain uses TRBV5-4 and TRBJ2-2; a tentative D call is TRBD1 (5 bases match). The CDR3 region has the sequence CASSRQYTGELFF. The nucleotide sequence reads as follows: TGTGCCAGCAGCCGACAGTACACCGGGGAGCTGTTTTTT.